The T cell receptor (beta chain) under discussion was sequenced for a study of cytomegalovirus exposure and HLA in healthy donors. PCR used 60 Vbeta primers and 13 Jbeta primers. Repertoires were generated with immunoSEQ multiplex PCR, while TCRdb's copy carries only in-frame clones and drops some. This table has about 130,000 clones, about three quarters appearing once. Of note for this clone: Its antigen is not identified.

Whole-study findings and limits: In an earlier analysis, in 587 donors, most V segments appeared productive either ~87% or ~30% of the time.

Germline CDR1 and CDR2: MNHEY and SMNVEV (reference sequence). CDR3 length: 16 residues. V shed 6 bases and J 10 bases; nucleotides not matched to a gene: 15. Material for sequencing was PBMCs. This sequence joins TRBV27 and TRBJ1-6, with 7 bases lining up with TRBD1. The sequence was collected from a male donor in good health and CMV-seronegative. The CDR3 coding sequence is TGTGCCAGCAGCCCAAGCCCGACAGGGACCTTGTCACCCCTCCACTTT. This codes for CASSPSPTGTLSPLHF.